This TCR beta chain was recorded in a study of cytotoxic CD8 clonotypes in ibrutinib-treated CLL. Overall study: The average sample held roughly 250,000 productive templates and around 87,000 productive rearrangements.

Germline CDR1 SGHAT, CDR2 FQNNGV. This CDR3 has 14 residues. Germline trimming cut 3 bases from V and 4 bases from J; bases unmatched to any gene: 3. Whole-study results and caveats: Treatment saw public clonotypes, which were uncommon, either contract or stay stable. Clonality was elevated at ibrutinib response and had returned toward baseline at progression.

The table came from immunoSEQ multiplex PCR; TCRdb's copy has only in-frame clones and leaves some out. Of 250,000 to 350,000 clones listed, roughly 76% are singletons. Comments on this clone: Its cognate antigen is unknown. Other DNA variants within this sample encode the same CDR3.

The chain recombines TRBV11-2 with TRBJ2-1; the match to TRBD2 covers 7 bases. The TCR originated in a human donor with chronic lymphocytic leukemia. The material sequenced was PBMCs, taken at disease progression, from a patient treated with ibrutinib. The CDR3 DNA is TGTGCCAGCAGCTTTGGGGGGGGATACAATGAGCAGTTCTTC. Residues: CASSFGGGYNEQFF.